Below are 30 T cell receptor beta chains sequenced from a single sample in a study of cytomegalovirus exposure and HLA in healthy donors listed by TCRdb under 2017. Library preparation used the immunoSEQ multiplex PCR assay. A mixture of 60 forward primers for TCR Vbeta segments and 13 reverse primers for TCR Jbeta segments was used in the multiplex PCR. TCRdb limited this immuneACCESS table to in-frame rearrangements with V and J called. A share of clones is missing; checked studies link under half to unresolved V genes, and the rest is unexplained. The table for this sample lists 100,000 to 150,000 clones; approximately 82% of them were counted only once. The ten largest account for approximately 2.8% of the sample. What was sequenced was PBMCs. All receptors come from a boy between 2 and 10 years old in good health and CMV-seronegative.

V gene TRBV29-1 combines with J gene TRBJ2-4, with 8 bases fitting TRBD2. The junction had 12 bases not matched to a gene; V was cut back by 7 bases and J by 7 bases. The V gene's germline CDR1 is SQVTM and CDR2 ANQGSEA. This CDR3 is built from 14 residues. In DNA form, the CDR3 reads TGCAGCGGGGGGACTAGTGGGGATAATAACATTCAGTACTTC. Protein sequence: CSGGTSGDNNIQYF.

V usage is TRBV5-1 and J usage is TRBJ1-2; D not certain. V lost 0 bases to trimming and J lost 6 bases, with 9 bases between them. CDR3 length equals 13 residues. Germline CDR1 and CDR2: SGHRS and YFSETQ. The CDR3 bases are TGCGCCAGCAGCTTGGGAGTTGCGGATGGCTACACCTTC. The encoded protein is CASSLGVADGYTF.

Notes on this clone: This CDR3 is also generated by other DNA sequences in the sample. V usage is TRBV10-3 and J usage is TRBJ1-1, with D unresolved. The CDR3 covers 13 residues. V was clipped by 7 bases and J by 3 bases, with 12 bases between them. Germline loops: CDR1 ENHRY, CDR2 SYGVKD. The CDR3 DNA reads TGTGCCATCAAGGAATTTGAGGACACTGAAGCTTTCTTT. It is translated as CAIKEFEDTEAFF.

This clone showed up just a few times. The rearrangement links TRBV6-1 to TRBJ1-2; TRBD1 aligns across 7 bases. V trimming: 3 bases; J trimming: 1 base; junction bases outside the gene matches: 11. The CDR3 has 17 amino acids. CDR1 and CDR2 from the germline V gene are MNHNS and SASEGT. The CDR3 loop is CASSDGQESVVNYGYTF. For the CDR3, the DNA is TGTGCCAGCAGTGACGGACAGGAGTCCGTCGTTAACTATGGCTACACCTTC.

The chain has TRBV18 and TRBJ2-7, with D maybe TRBD2 (6 bases). This CDR3 is built from 15 residues. The germline gives CDR1 KGHSH, CDR2 LQKENI. The V end was cut by 6 bases, the J end by 0 bases, with 15 bases between. In DNA, the CDR3 is TGTGCCAGCTCGCCGATGGGGGGTCTCTCCTACGAGCAGTACTTC. This sequence encodes CASSPMGGLSYEQYF.

The J gene is TRBJ1-3, the V gene TRBV10-3, with no clear D. Trimming pared 6 bases from V and 0 bases from J, leaving 12 bases between. This CDR3 region has 15 residues. Per germline, CDR1 ENHRY and CDR2 SYGVKD. The CDR3 region has the DNA TGTGCCATCAGCGACGGAGCCCGCTCTGGAAACACCATATATTTT. Amino acids: CAISDGARSGNTIYF.

The rearrangement uses TRBV7-9 and TRBJ2-5; D remains unclear. The V gene lost 5 bases and the J gene lost 4 bases, with 11 bases spanning the gap. The CDR3 sequence is 13 residues long. Germline CDR1 SEHNR, CDR2 FQNEAQ (reference sequence). CDR3 loop: CASSPSASETQYF. The CDR3 nucleotides read TGTGCCAGCAGCCCCTCAGCGTCAGAGACCCAGTACTTC.

The CDR3 here is CASSQDGGENSPLHF. In DNA form, the CDR3 reads TGCGCCAGCAGCCAAGATGGGGGGGAGAATTCACCCCTCCACTTT. The gene calls are TRBV4-3 and TRBJ1-6; the D gene is possibly TRBD1 (5 bases). The CDR3 totals 15 residues. The germline V gene encodes CDR1 LGHNA and CDR2 YSLEER. V lost 0 bases to trimming and J lost 7 bases, with 10 bases between them.

The J gene is TRBJ2-3, the V gene TRBV18, with D perhaps matching TRBD1 (5 bases). The V gene lost 4 bases and the J gene lost 6 bases, with 8 bases spanning the gap. The germline gives CDR1 KGHSH, CDR2 LQKENI. The CDR3 is 12 residues long. The CDR3 nucleotides read TGTGCCAGCTCACTTCCAGGGGATACGCAGTATTTT. Translating it yields CASSLPGDTQYF.

V and J are TRBV5-6 and TRBJ2-5; possible D gene TRBD1, 6 bases. V lost 2 bases and J 1 base, leaving 15 bases between the germline ends. This CDR3 has 16 residues. Germline V gene data show CDR1 as SGHDT and CDR2 as YYEEEE. The CDR3 sequence: CASSFVPPDSQETQYF. In DNA form, the CDR3 reads TGTGCCAGCAGCTTCGTCCCCCCGGACAGCCAAGAGACCCAGTACTTC.

The chain combines TRBV7-9 with TRBJ2-1; TRBD2 matches at 7 bases. This CDR3 is built from 15 residues. With V trimmed by 2 bases and J by 1 base, 2 bases remained unmatched. CDR1 is SEHNR, CDR2 FQNEAQ, per germline (reference sequence). The CDR3 here is CASSLTAGSYNEQFF. CDR3 in DNA: TGTGCCAGCAGCTTAACAGCGGGGTCCTACAATGAGCAGTTCTTC.

This chain links TRBV15 with TRBJ2-1, with a tentative D call TRBD2 (6 bases). In germline, CDR1 is LNHNV, CDR2 YYDKDF (reference sequence). This CDR3 is 15 amino acids long. The germline V and J ends were trimmed by 4 bases and 7 bases, with 17 bases remaining between them. The CDR3 region is CATSTWGGTGNEQFF. Here the CDR3 DNA reads TGTGCCACCAGCACCTGGGGCGGGACTGGTAATGAGCAGTTCTTC. The entire variable domain, with the rest obtained from reference TRBV15 and TRBJ2-1, is as follows: DAMVIQNPRYQVTQFGKPVTLSCSQTLNHNVMYWYQQKSSQAPKLLFHYYDKDFNNEADTPDNFQSRRPNTSFCFLDIRSPGLGDTAMYLCATSTWGGTGNEQFFGPGTRLTVL.

The rearrangement uses TRBV10-2 and TRBJ2-7; 8 bases agree with TRBD2. The J segment lost 3 bases and the V segment lost 3 bases, leaving 10 bases of the junction unmatched. The CDR3 has 16 residues. Germline V gives CDR1 WSHSY, CDR2 SAAADI. The CDR3 coding sequence is TGCGCCAGCAGTGACCCTTGGCTAGCGGGCGACTACGAGCAGTACGTC. Translating it yields CASSDPWLAGDYEQYV.

As DNA, the CDR3 is TGTGCCAGCAGATCGAACACCCCGAACACTGAAGCTTTCTTT. Its protein is CASRSNTPNTEAFF. V gene TRBV7-2 combines with J gene TRBJ1-1; unclear D gene. Germline assignment: CDR1 SGHTA and CDR2 FQGNSA. The germline V and J ends were trimmed by 6 bases and 1 base, with 12 bases remaining between them. The length of the CDR3 is 14 residues.

This clone was observed a single time. V is TRBV5-1 and J is TRBJ2-4; 7 positions match TRBD1. Germline V lookup: CDR1 SGHRS, CDR2 YFSETQ. The CDR3 runs 14 residues. V gave up 0 bases and J gave up 9 bases; unmatched junction bases: 6. The CDR3 spells CASSLALQGPIQYF. The CDR3, as DNA: TGCGCCAGCAGCTTGGCCCTACAGGGGCCCATTCAGTACTTC.

This clone has only one observation. The chain carries TRBV5-1 and TRBJ2-2, with TRBD2 as a possible D gene (6 bases). The CDR3 contains 16 residues. Germline CDR1 is SGHRS and CDR2 is YFSETQ. Trimming left V 3 bases short and J 4 bases short, with 16 bases between. CDR3 loop: CASSSSSEGSTGELFF. For the CDR3, the DNA is TGCGCCAGCAGCTCTAGCTCGGAGGGGTCCACCGGGGAGCTGTTTTTT.

The rearrangement uses TRBV11-2 and TRBJ2-1; D call uncertain. With 1 base removed from V and 4 bases from J, the gap between germline ends came to 11 bases. The CDR3 extends over 15 amino acids. CDR1 is SGHAT and CDR2 is FQNNGV in the germline V gene. The CDR3 protein is CASSLGNAVYNEQFF. For the CDR3, the DNA is TGTGCCAGCAGCTTAGGGAACGCGGTTTACAATGAGCAGTTCTTC. The variable domain in full, completed from reference TRBV11-2 and TRBJ2-1, reads EAGVAQSPRYKIIEKRQSVAFWCNPISGHATLYWYQQILGQGPKLLIQFQNNGVVDDSQLPKDRFSAERLKGVDSTLKIQPAKLEDSAVYLCASSLGNAVYNEQFFGPGTRLTVL.

V gene TRBV29-1 combines with J gene TRBJ1-5; 12 bases line up with TRBD1. The germline CDR1 and CDR2 sequences are SQVTM and ANQGSEA. The CDR3 runs to 15 residues. J gave up 6 bases and V 1 base, and 4 bases lay outside the gene matches. CDR3 coding DNA: TGCAGCGTTGAAGTTGGGACAGGGGGCAGTCAGCCCCAGCATTTT. This codes for CSVEVGTGGSQPQHF.

The CDR3, as DNA: TGTGCCAGTAGTGGGGGCGGGACAGGGAACCTTTTTAAGTACTTC. It codes for CASSGGGTGNLFKYF. This chain connects TRBV19 to TRBJ2-7, with 9 bases aligning to TRBD1. The junction had 16 bases not matched to a gene; V was cut back by 5 bases and J by 11 bases. Germline loops: CDR1 LNHDA, CDR2 SQIVND (reference sequence). The CDR3 consists of 15 residues. Full variable domain (remainder filled in from reference TRBV19 and TRBJ2-7): DGGITQSPKYLFRKEGQNVTLSCEQNLNHDAMYWYRQDPGQGLRLIYYSQIVNDFQKGDIAEGYSVSREKKESFPLTVTSAQKNPTAFYLCASSGGGTGNLFKYFGPGTRLTVT.

V gene TRBV19 combines with J gene TRBJ1-3; D ambiguous. This CDR3 is 14 amino acids long. From germline, CDR1 is LNHDA and CDR2 SQIVND (reference sequence). V was pared by 3 bases and J by 0 bases, with 6 bases between. The CDR3 sequence: CASSIGDSGNTIYF. CDR3 nucleotide sequence: TGTGCCAGTAGTATCGGGGACTCTGGAAACACCATATATTTT.

V gene TRBV19 combines with J gene TRBJ1-1; D unresolved. Trimming removed 5 bases at V and 0 bases at J, with 7 bases between. CDR3 length equals 13 residues. CDR1 and CDR2 (germline): LNHDA, SQIVND (reference sequence). The CDR3 region has the DNA TGTGCCAGTAGTGTCGTATTGAACACTGAAGCTTTCTTT. It codes for CASSVVLNTEAFF.

This chain uses TRBV18 with TRBJ1-2; D remains unclear. Germline CDR1 and CDR2: KGHSH and LQKENI. Trimming removed 4 bases at V and 6 bases at J, with 18 bases between. The length of the CDR3 is 15 residues. CDR3: CASSLTPMERNGYTF. The CDR3 coding sequence is TGTGCCAGCTCACTGACCCCCATGGAGAGAAATGGCTACACCTTC.

This clone was observed a handful of times. The chain couples TRBV12-5 to TRBJ1-2, with D uncertain. V was trimmed by 1 base and J by 5 bases, leaving 5 bases between them. CDR3 size: 12 residues. Germline-derived CDR1 and CDR2 are LGHNT and FRNRAP. The CDR3 here is CASGLATYGYTF. The CDR3 nucleotides are TGTGCTAGTGGTTTGGCGACTTATGGCTACACCTTC.

This clone was seen only once. This chain links TRBV4-1 with TRBJ1-1; D perhaps matches TRBD1 (6 bases). Trimming pared 4 bases from V and 8 bases from J, leaving 17 bases between. Looked up from germline, CDR1 is MGHRA and CDR2 is YSYEKL. The CDR3 consists of 14 residues. Here the CDR3 reads CASSRTLGTREAFF. CDR3 bases: TGCGCCAGCAGCCGCACTCTCGGGACACGAGAAGCTTTCTTT.

This chain uses TRBV4-2 with TRBJ1-2, with 11 positions matching TRBD1. Trimming at V came to 5 bases and at J to 14 bases, leaving 13 bases not matched to a gene. Looked up from germline, CDR1 is LGHNA and CDR2 is YNFKEQ. CDR3 length equals 14 residues. The CDR3 coding sequence is TGTGCCAGCAGCTCTTTCCGGGACAGGGGGTCCTCTACCTTC. Amino acids: CASSSFRDRGSSTF.

J is TRBJ1-2 and V is TRBV9; D may be TRBD1 (6 bases). This CDR3 spans 19 amino acids. CDR1 is SGDLS, CDR2 YYNGEE, per germline. V dropped 0 bases and J dropped 0 bases, with 21 bases sitting between them. Here the CDR3 DNA reads TGTGCCAGCAGCGTAGTAGTAACCGGGACACCAACTTCTAACTATGGCTACACCTTC. As protein: CASSVVVTGTPTSNYGYTF.

This chain connects TRBV7-3 to TRBJ2-5, with TRBD1 identical over 9 bases. Germline CDR1 is SGHTA and CDR2 is FQGTGA. This CDR3 spans 16 amino acids. J gave up 3 bases and V 5 bases, and 10 bases lay outside the gene matches. The CDR3 sequence is CASSPPPDRGEETQYF. The CDR3 nucleotides read TGTGCCAGCAGCCCACCCCCGGACAGGGGAGAAGAGACCCAGTACTTC.

This chain links TRBV16 with TRBJ2-2, with D possibly TRBD1 on 6 matching bases. The V end was cut by 0 bases, the J end by 2 bases, with 16 bases between. CDR3 length: 18 amino acids. Germline V CDR1 and CDR2: KGHSY, FQNENV. The CDR3 here is CASSQSGAAIANTGELFF. The DNA of the CDR3 is TGTGCCAGCAGCCAATCGGGGGCAGCCATAGCAAACACCGGGGAGCTGTTTTTT.

This sequence joins TRBV7-7 and TRBJ2-5; D may be TRBD2 (6 bases). Per the germline V gene, CDR1 is SSHAT and CDR2 is FNYEAQ (reference sequence). This CDR3 is built from 12 residues. The CDR3 reads CASGGVGETQYF. The DNA of the CDR3 is TGTGCTAGCGGAGGGGTGGGAGAGACCCAGTACTTC. Filled out from reference TRBV7-7 and TRBJ2-5, the complete variable domain reads GAGVSQSPRYKVTKRGQDVTLRCDPISSHATLYWYQQALGQGPEFLTYFNYEAQPDKSGLPSDRFSAERPEGSISTLTIQRTEQRDSAMYRCASGGVGETQYFGPGTRLLVL.

The J gene is TRBJ2-3, the V gene TRBV5-6, with 9 bases lining up with TRBD2. CDR1 SGHDT and CDR2 YYEEEE come from the germline V gene. The CDR3 spans 15 residues. Unmatched junction bases numbered 4, after V lost 0 bases and J lost 5 bases. In nucleotides, the CDR3 is TGTGCCAGCAGCTTGGCAGCGGGAGGTAGAGATACGCAGTATTTT. Translating it yields CASSLAAGGRDTQYF.